This T cell receptor beta chain was documented in a study of molecular identifiers for immune sequencing clone quantification. Study-level background: Across replicate runs, RNA obtained from approximately 20,000 or 100,000 naive CD8 cells was divided into five, with four undergoing sequencing.

It was with previously described methods and listed TCR primers that bulk TCR libraries were made. TCRdb re-derived calls from the PCR reads in MiXCR, one entry per CDR3 protein. The data hold about 640,000 distinct CDR3 sequences, with about 20% observed a single time. This clonotype was seen at least ten times. Antigen unknown. Researchers sorted naive CD8 T cells as cells that were CD8+CD4-CCR7+CD45RA+. Findings of the study overall: Clones of above 20 RNA copies carried over 99% of effector molecules; in naive cells they carried under 1%.

Trimming cost V 5 bases and J 8 bases, with 12 bases left between them. Germline assignment: CDR1 MDHEN and CDR2 SYDVKM. This CDR3 is 12 amino acids long. The specimen was naive CD8+ T cells from blood, with Jurkat cell RNA spiked in. Noted subset: FACS-sorted CD8+CD4-CCR7+CD45RA+ naive T cells. This chain connects TRBV28 to TRBJ1-1; D not certain. The origin of this receptor is a human donor in good health. Some libraries in this study had Jurkat cell RNA spiked in. The CDR3 loop is CASSESRSEAFF. CDR3 sequence (DNA): TGTGCCAGCAGTGAGTCCCGCTCCGAAGCTTTCTTT.